This T cell receptor beta chain was sequenced during a study of blood T cell repertoires in COVID-19. Repertoires were generated with immunoSEQ multiplex PCR, while TCRdb's copy carries only in-frame clones and drops some. The table has about 250,000 clones, roughly 84% seen once; the top ten hold about 6.9%. Participants in the exposed group had met a COVID-19 case in the 2 weeks before joining the study. Germline-derived CDR1 and CDR2 are SEHNR and FQNEAQ (reference sequence). Trimming took 2 bases from V and 0 from J, leaving 13 bases between them. The CDR3 contains 17 residues. The sequencing input was PBMCs or T cells enriched from blood (not recorded which). This chain uses TRBV7-9 with TRBJ1-4, with D unclear. The origin of this receptor is a woman aged 45-60 years who had been exposed to COVID-19. CDR3 DNA: TGTGCCAGCAGCTTATATCTGCGGCTTGCAACTAATGAAAAACTGTTTTTT. This gives the protein CASSLYLRLATNEKLFF.